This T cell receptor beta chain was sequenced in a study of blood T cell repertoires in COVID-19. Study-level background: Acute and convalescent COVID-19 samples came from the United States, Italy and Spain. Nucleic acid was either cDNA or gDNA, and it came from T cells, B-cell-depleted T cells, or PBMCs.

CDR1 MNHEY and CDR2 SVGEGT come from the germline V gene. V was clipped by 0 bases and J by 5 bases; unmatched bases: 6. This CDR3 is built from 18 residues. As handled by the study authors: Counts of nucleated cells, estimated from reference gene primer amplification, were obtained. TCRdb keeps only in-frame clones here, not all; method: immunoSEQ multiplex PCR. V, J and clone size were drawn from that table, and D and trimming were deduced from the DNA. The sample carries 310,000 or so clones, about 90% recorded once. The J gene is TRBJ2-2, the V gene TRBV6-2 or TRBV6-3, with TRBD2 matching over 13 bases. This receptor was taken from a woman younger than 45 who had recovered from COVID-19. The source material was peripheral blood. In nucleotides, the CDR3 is TGTGCCAGCAGTTACTCCCGACTAGCGGGGGGAAGGACCGGGGAGCTGTTTTTT. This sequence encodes CASSYSRLAGGRTGELFF.